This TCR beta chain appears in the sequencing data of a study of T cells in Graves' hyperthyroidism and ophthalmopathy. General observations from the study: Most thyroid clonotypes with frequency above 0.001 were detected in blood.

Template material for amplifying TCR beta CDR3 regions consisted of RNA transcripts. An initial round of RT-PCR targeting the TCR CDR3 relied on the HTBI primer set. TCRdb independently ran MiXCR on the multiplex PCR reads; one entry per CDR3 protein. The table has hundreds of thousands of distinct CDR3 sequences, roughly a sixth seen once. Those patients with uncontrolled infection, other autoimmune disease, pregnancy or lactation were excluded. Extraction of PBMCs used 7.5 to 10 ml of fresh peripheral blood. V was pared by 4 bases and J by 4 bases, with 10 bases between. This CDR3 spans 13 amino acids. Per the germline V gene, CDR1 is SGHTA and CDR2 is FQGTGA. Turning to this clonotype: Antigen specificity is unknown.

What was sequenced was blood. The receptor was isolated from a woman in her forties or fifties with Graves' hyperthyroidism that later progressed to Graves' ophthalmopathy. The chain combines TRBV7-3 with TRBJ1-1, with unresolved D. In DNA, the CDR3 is TGTGCCAGCAGCTCCTACAGAGGCACTGAAGCTTTCTTT. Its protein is CASSSYRGTEAFF.